This T cell receptor beta chain was observed in a study of T-cell reconstitution after alpha-beta-depleted transplantation in children (dated by TCRdb to 2016 to 2017). Concerning the study at large: T-cell immune reconstitution after TCRalphabeta/CD19-depleted allogeneic hematopoietic cell transplantation in children was quantitatively tracked in the study by means of TCR repertoire profiling.

Library method: PCR. Sequencing was carried out with an Illumina HiSeq 2500. To normalize quantification of the TCRbeta repertoire, the TCR libraries were built with molecular barcoding that relied on unique molecular identifiers. TCRdb's own reprocessing of the public reads used fastp at Q25 and MiXCR and kept productive beta chains. Every CDR3 protein is listed once, alongside the most common genes and DNA of its rows. The sample yields 400,000 to 450,000 distinct CDR3 sequences; around 46% were counted once. The top ten clones comprise 27% of the sample. Comment on this clonotype: The specificity of this receptor is unknown. Base qualities are not provided; no much larger clone lies one nucleotide away.

The CDR3 contains 15 residues, cysteine and phenylalanine counted. Only the CDR3 DNA stays, 45 bases, in frame from base 1. CDR1 SGHTA and CDR2 FQGNSA are derived from the germline V gene. The trim is 2 bases for V and 6 bases for J, with a gap of 15 bases between the germline ends. General study outcomes and caveats: The apparently early alphabetaT-cell count recovery about two months after transplant was reportedly dependent on only several hundred rapidly expanded clones derived from non-depleted graft cells. In some patients, the high TCRbeta diversity seen at day 60 was put down to recipient T cells and intrathymic progenitors that had survived conditioning. The frequencies of hyperexpanded clones fell over the following months, and after one year, T-cell counts and TCRbeta diversity were mostly attributed to newly produced T cells.

Explained via the paper, the treatment or condition label denotes: allogeneic hematopoietic cell transplantation with graft depleted of TCRalphabeta T cells and CD19 B cells. TCRalphabeta/CD19-depleted allogeneic hematopoietic cell grafts were given to the transplant recipients, all of whom were children. The V gene is TRBV7-2 and the J gene is TRBJ2-3; the D gene is possibly TRBD2, with 6 bases matching. The sample in question was PBMCs, obtained before TCRalphabeta/CD19-depleted stem cell transplant. The receptor was isolated from a girl aged 2-10 years with aplastic anemia, due to receive a stem cell transplant. The bases read TGTGCCAGCAGCTTAAGCGGGTCCCGCTTGGATACGCAGTATTTT. This gives the protein CASSLSGSRLDTQYF.